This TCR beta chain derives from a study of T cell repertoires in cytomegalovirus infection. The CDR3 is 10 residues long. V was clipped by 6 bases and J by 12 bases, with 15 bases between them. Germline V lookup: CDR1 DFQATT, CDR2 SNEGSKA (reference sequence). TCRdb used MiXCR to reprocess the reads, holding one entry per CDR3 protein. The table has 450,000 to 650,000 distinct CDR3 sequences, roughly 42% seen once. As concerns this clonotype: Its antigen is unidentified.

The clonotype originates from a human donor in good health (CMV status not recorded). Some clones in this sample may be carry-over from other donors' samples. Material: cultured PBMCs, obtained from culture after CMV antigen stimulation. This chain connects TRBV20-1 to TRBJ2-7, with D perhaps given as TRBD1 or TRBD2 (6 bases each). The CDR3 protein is CSAGSGGPYF. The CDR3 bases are TGCAGTGCCGGGAGTGGGGGGCCGTACTTC.